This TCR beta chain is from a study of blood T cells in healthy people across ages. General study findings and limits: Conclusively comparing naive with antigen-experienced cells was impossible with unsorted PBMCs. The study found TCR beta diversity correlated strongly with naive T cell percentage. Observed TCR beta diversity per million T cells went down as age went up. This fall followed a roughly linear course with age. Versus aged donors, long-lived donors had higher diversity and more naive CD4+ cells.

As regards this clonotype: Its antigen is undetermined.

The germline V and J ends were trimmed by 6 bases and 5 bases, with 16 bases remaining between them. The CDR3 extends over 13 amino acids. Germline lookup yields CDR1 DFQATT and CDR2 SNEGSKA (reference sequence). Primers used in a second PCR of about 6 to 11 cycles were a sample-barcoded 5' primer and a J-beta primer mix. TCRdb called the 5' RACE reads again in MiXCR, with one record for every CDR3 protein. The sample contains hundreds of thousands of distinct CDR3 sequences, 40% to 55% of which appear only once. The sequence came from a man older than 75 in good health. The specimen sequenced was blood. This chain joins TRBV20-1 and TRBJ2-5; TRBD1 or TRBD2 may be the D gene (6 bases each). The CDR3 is CSAPGGGRETQYF. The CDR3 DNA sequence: TGCAGTGCCCCGGGTGGGGGGCGCGAGACCCAGTACTTC.